This T cell receptor (beta chain) was captured by sequencing in a study of T cell responses to AZD1222 COVID-19 vaccine. Study outcomes and limitations: The peak T cell response came first, and repertoires were sampled only after it.

Here immunoSEQ multiplex PCR was the method, and the copy in TCRdb shows in-frame clones only, minus some. The data hold some 150,000 clones, with more than 85% observed a single time. In regard to this clone: The antigen is undetermined.

V lost 1 base to trimming and J lost 2 bases, with 6 bases between them. In germline, CDR1 is MDHEN, CDR2 SYDVKM. This CDR3 has 14 residues. V usage is TRBV28 and J usage is TRBJ2-4, with D unresolved. The source material was peripheral blood, sampled after recovery from COVID-19. This sequence was found in an adult who had recovered from COVID-19. CDR3 protein: CASSLFVTKNIQYF. CDR3 nucleotide sequence: TGTGCCAGCAGTTTATTTGTGACCAAAAACATTCAGTACTTC.